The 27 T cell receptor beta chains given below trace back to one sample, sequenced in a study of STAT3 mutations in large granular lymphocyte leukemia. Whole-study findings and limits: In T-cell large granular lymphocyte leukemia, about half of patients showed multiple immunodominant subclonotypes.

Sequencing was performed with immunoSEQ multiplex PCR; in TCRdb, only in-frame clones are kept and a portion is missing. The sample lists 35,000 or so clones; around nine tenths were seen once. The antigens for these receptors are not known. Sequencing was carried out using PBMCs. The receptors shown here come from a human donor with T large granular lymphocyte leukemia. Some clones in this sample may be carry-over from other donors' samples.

CDR3 nucleotides: TGTGCCAGCAGTTTATCGAAACGGGTCGGGACGGAGTTTGCAGATACGCAGTATTTT. This encodes CASSLSKRVGTEFADTQYF. The genes are TRBV28 and TRBJ2-3; TRBD1 or TRBD2 may be the D gene (5 bases each). The V end was cut by 1 base, the J end by 4 bases, with 24 bases between. The germline V gene has CDR1 MDHEN and CDR2 SYDVKM. This CDR3 is built from 19 residues.

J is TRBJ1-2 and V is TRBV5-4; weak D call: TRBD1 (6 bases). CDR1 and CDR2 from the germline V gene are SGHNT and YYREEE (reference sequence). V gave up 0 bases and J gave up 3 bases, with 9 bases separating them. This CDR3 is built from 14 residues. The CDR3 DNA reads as TGTGCCAGCAGCTTGGGGGCAGGGGACTATGGCTACACCTTC. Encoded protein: CASSLGAGDYGYTF. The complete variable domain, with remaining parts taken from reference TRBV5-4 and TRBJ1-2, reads ETGVTQSPTHLIKTRGQQVTLRCSSQSGHNTVSWYQQALGQGPQFIFQYYREEENGRGNFPPRFSGLQFPNYSSELNVNALELDDSALYLCASSLGAGDYGYTFGSGTRLTVV.

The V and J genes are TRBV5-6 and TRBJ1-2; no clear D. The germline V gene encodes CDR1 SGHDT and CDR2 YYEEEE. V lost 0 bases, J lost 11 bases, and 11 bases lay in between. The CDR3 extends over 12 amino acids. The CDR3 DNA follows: TGTGCCAGCAGCTTGGGGCGGCTTAGTTACACCTTC. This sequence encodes CASSLGRLSYTF.

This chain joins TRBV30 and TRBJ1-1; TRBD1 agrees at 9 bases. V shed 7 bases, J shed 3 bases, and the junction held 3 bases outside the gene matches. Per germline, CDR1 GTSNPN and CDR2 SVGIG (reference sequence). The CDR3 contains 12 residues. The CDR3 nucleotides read TGTGCCTTGGACAGGGGATACACTGAAGCTTTCTTT. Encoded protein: CALDRGYTEAFF.

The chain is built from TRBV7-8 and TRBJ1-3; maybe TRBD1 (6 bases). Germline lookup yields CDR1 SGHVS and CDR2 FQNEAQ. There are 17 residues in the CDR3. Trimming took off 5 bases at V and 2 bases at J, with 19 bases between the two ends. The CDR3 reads CASSIWTALDTGNTIYF. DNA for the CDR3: TGTGCCAGCAGCATATGGACAGCTTTAGACACTGGAAACACCATATATTTT.

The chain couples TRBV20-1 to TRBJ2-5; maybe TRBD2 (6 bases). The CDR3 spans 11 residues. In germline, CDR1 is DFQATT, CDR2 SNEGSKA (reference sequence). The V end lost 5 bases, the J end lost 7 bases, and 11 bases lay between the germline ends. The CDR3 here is CSAFPGGTQYF. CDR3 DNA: TGCAGTGCTTTCCCCGGGGGGACCCAGTACTTC.

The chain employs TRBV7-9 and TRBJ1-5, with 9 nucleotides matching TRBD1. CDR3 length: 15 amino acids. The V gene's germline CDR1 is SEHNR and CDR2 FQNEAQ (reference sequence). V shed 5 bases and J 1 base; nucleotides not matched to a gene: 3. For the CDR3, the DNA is TGTGCCAGCAGCAGGGACAGGGCGAGCAATCAGCCCCAGCATTTT. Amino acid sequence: CASSRDRASNQPQHF.

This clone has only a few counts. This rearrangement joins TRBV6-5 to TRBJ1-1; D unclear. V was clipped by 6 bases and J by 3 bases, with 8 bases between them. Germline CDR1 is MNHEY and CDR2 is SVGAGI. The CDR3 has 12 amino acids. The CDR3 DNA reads TGTGCCAGCAGGGGTTCGTACACTGAAGCTTTCTTT. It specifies CASRGSYTEAFF.

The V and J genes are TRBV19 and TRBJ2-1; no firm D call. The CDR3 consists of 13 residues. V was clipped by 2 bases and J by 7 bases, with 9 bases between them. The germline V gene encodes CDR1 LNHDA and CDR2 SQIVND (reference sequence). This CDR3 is CASSIKVGNEQFF. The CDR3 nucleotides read TGTGCCAGTAGTATAAAGGTTGGGAATGAGCAGTTCTTC.

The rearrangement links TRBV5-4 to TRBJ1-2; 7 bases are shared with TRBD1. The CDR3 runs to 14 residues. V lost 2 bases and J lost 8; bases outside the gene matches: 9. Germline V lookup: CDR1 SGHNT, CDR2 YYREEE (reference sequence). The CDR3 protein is CASSFPDRAYGYTF. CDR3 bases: TGTGCCAGCAGCTTCCCCGACAGGGCTTACGGCTACACCTTC. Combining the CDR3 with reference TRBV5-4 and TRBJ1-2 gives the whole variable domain ETGVTQSPTHLIKTRGQQVTLRCSSQSGHNTVSWYQQALGQGPQFIFQYYREEENGRGNFPPRFSGLQFPNYSSELNVNALELDDSALYLCASSFPDRAYGYTFGSGTRLTVV.

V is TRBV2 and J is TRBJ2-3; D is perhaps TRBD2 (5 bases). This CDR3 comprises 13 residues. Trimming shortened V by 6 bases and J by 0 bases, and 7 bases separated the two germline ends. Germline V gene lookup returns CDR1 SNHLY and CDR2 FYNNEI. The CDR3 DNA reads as TGTGCCAGCAGGAGCGGTAGCACAGATACGCAGTATTTT. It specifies CASRSGSTDTQYF.

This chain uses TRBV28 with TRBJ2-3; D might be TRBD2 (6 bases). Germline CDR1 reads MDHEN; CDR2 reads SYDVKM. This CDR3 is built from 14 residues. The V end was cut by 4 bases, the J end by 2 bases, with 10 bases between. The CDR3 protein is CASSWRGTTDTQYF. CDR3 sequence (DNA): TGTGCCAGCAGTTGGCGGGGAACCACAGATACGCAGTATTTT.

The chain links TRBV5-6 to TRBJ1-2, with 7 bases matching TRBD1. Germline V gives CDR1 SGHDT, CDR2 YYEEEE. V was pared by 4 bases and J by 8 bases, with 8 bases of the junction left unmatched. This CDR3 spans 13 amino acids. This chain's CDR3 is CASSPTGDWGYTF. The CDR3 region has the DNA TGTGCCAGCAGCCCCACAGGGGACTGGGGCTACACCTTC.

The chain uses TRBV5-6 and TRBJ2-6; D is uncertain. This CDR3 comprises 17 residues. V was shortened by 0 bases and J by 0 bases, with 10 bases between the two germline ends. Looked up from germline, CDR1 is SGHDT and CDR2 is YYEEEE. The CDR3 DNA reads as TGTGCCAGCAGCTTGGTCGCCGGTAGCTCTGGGGCCAACGTCCTGACTTTC. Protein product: CASSLVAGSSGANVLTF.

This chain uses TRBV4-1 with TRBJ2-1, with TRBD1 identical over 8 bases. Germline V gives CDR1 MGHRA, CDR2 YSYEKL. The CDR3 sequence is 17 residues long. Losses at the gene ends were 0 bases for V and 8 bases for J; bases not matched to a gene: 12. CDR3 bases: TGCGCCAGCAGCCAAGATGACCCGGGACAGGTGTTCGATGAGCAGTTCTTC. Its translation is CASSQDDPGQVFDEQFF.

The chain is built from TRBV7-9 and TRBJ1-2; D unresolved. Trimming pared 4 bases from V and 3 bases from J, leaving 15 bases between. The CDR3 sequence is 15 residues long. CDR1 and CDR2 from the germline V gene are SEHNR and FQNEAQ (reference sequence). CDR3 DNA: TGTGCCAGCAGCTCCCCCACTACGGATGACTATGGCTACACCTTC. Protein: CASSSPTTDDYGYTF.

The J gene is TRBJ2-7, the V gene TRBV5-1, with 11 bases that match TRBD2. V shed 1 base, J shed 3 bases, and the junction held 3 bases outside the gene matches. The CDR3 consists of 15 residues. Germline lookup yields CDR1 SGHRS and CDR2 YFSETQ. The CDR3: CASSLITSGGYEQYF. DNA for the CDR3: TGCGCCAGCAGCTTGATTACTAGCGGGGGCTACGAGCAGTACTTC. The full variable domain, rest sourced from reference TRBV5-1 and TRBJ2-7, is KAGVTQTPRYLIKTRGQQVTLSCSPISGHRSVSWYQQTPGQGLQFLFEYFSETQRNKGNFPGRFSGRQFSNSRSEMNVSTLELGDSALYLCASSLITSGGYEQYFGPGTRLTVT.

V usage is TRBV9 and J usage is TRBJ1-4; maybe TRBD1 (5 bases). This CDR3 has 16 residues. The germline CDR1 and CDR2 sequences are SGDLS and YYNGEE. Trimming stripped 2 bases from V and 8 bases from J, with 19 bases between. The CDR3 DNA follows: TGTGCCAGCAGCGTTCGGGACGCCCGATCCTCAGAAAAACTGTTTTTT. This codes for CASSVRDARSSEKLFF.

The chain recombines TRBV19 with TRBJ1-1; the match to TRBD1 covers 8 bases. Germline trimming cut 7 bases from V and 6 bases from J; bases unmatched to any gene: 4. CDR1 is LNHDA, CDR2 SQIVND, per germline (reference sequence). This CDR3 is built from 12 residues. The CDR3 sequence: CASTQGASEAFF. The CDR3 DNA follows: TGTGCCAGTACCCAGGGGGCATCTGAAGCTTTCTTT.

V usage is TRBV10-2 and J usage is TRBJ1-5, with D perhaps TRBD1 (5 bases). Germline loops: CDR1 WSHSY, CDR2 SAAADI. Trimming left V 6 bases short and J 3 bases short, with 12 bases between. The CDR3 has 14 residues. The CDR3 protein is CASRGEIFNQPQHF. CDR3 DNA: TGCGCCAGCAGGGGGGAGATATTCAATCAGCCCCAGCATTTT.

CDR3 in DNA: TGTGCCAGCACTTTGTCAGACCAGGCCGGGGCCAACGTCCTGACTTTC. Its translation is CASTLSDQAGANVLTF. The chain links TRBV6-6 to TRBJ2-6, with no clear D. The length of the CDR3 is 16 residues. The V gene lost 7 bases and the J gene lost 4 bases, with 17 bases spanning the gap. Germline loops: CDR1 MNHNY, CDR2 SVGAGI (reference sequence).

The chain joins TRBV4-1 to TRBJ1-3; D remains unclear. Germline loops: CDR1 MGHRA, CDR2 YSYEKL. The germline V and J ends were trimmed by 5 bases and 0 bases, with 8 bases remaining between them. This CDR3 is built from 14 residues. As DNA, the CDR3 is TGCGCCAGCAGCTTCCAGGTCTCTGGAAACACCATATATTTT. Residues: CASSFQVSGNTIYF.

The chain's CDR3 is CAWRLVNTEAFF. The CDR3 DNA is TGTGCCTGGCGGTTGGTGAACACTGAAGCTTTCTTT. The rearrangement links TRBV30 to TRBJ1-1, with D unresolved. Trimming stripped 5 bases from V and 0 bases from J, with 7 bases between. Germline V gene lookup returns CDR1 GTSNPN and CDR2 SVGIG (reference sequence). The length of the CDR3 is 12 residues.

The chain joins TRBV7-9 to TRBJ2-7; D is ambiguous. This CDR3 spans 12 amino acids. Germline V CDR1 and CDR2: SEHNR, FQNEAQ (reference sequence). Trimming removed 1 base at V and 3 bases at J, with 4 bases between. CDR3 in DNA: TGTGCCAGCAGCTTAGAAGACTACGAGCAGTACGTC. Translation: CASSLEDYEQYV.

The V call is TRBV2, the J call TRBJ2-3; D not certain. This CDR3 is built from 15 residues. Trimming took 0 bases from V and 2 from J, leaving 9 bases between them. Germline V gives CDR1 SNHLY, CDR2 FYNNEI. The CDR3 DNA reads TGTGCCAGCAGTGAAGCGGCAGTCTACACAGATACGCAGTATTTT. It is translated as CASSEAAVYTDTQYF.

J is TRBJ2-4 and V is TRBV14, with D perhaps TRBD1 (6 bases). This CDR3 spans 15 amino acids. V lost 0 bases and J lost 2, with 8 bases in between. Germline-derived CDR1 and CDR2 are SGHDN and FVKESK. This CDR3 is CASSQEQGTKNIQYF. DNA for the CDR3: TGTGCCAGCAGCCAAGAACAGGGAACCAAAAACATTCAGTACTTC.

CDR3 sequence (DNA): TGTGCCTGGGCCTCCACCGGGAGGGGTTTCACCGGGGAGCTGTTTTTT. This encodes CAWASTGRGFTGELFF. The chain has TRBV30 and TRBJ2-2, with TRBD2 identical over 8 bases. Germline lookup yields CDR1 GTSNPN and CDR2 SVGIG (reference sequence). This CDR3 has 16 amino acids. V shed 5 bases and J 4 bases; nucleotides not matched to a gene: 12. Supplemented by reference TRBV30 and TRBJ2-2, the full variable domain reads SQTIHQWPATLVQPVGSPLSLECTVEGTSNPNLYWYRQAAGRGLQLLFYSVGIGQISSEVPQNLSASRPQDRQFILSSKKLLLSDSGFYLCAWASTGRGFTGELFFGEGSRLTVL.